These 14 T cell receptor beta chains originate from one sample sequenced in a study of regulatory T cells in long-lasting Graves disease. Sequencing libraries for TCR beta were prepared with iRepertoire HTBI primers and Arm-PCR of CDR3 regions. TCRdb redid the calling of the multiplex PCR reads with MiXCR, one entry per CDR3 protein. In the table there are about 540,000 distinct CDR3 sequences, less than 15% of which are singletons. The sample's time point: newly diagnosed GD, antithyroid drugs for less than 3 months. PBMC RNA served as the TCR library source. The data were also submitted as part of a second study, on T cells in Graves' hyperthyroidism and ophthalmopathy.

The sample in question was peripheral blood mononuclear cells (PBMCs), obtained at new diagnosis, from a patient treated with antithyroid drugs. These TCRs come from a man between 25 and 39 years old with Graves disease.

The table lists this clonotype with many counts. The genes are TRBV12-3 or TRBV12-4 and TRBJ2-1, with 8 bases lining up with TRBD2. Losses at the gene ends were 3 bases for V and 7 bases for J; bases not matched to a gene: 14. The CDR3 contains 17 residues. The CDR3 sequence: CASSLGPASGYVNEQFF. The DNA of the CDR3 is TGTGCCAGCAGTTTGGGGCCGGCTAGCGGGTATGTAAATGAGCAGTTCTTC.

This clonotype was seen repeatedly, ten times or more. V is TRBV11-2 and J is TRBJ2-7, with no clear D. The length of the CDR3 is 11 residues. The ends were cut back, 4 bases at V and 2 bases at J, with 3 bases in the middle. The germline CDR1 and CDR2 sequences are SGHAT and FQNNGV. CDR3 coding DNA: TGTGCCAGCAGCTCCGCCTACGAGCAGTACTTC. Its protein product is CASSSAYEQYF.

Turning to this clonotype: One base away lies a much larger clone, so this may be a sequencing read error. The chain recombines TRBV29-1 with TRBJ2-1, with D possibly being TRBD2 (6 bases). The CDR3 has 13 residues. CDR1 is SQVTM and CDR2 is ANQGSEA in the germline V gene. V gave up 8 bases and J gave up 6 bases, with 17 bases separating them. The CDR3 DNA follows: TGCAGCTCCGAAAGCGGGTACTGCAATGAGCAGTTCTTC. Translation: CSSESGYCNEQFF.

Only a few counts were recorded for this clonotype. J is TRBJ1-4 and V is TRBV29-1, with 7 bases aligning to TRBD1. Per germline, CDR1 SQVTM and CDR2 ANQGSEA. Losses at the gene ends were 2 bases for V and 8 bases for J; bases not matched to a gene: 8. This CDR3 has 14 residues. CDR3 in DNA: TGCAGCGTTGAACAAGGGGGCGGCCGGGAAAAACTGTTTTTT. Amino acids: CSVEQGGGREKLFF.

This clonotype was observed many times. This rearrangement joins TRBV6-2 or TRBV6-3 to TRBJ1-5, with TRBD1 as a possible D gene (5 bases). The CDR3 extends over 13 amino acids. CDR1 is MNHEY, CDR2 SVGEGT, per germline. The germline V and J ends were trimmed by 2 bases and 6 bases, with 8 bases remaining between them. In DNA, the CDR3 is TGTGCCAGCAGTTACCCAGGGAGTCAGCCCCAGCATTTT. Translated: CASSYPGSQPQHF.

This chain links TRBV3-1 with TRBJ1-2; 7 bases map to TRBD1. Losses at the gene ends were 4 bases for V and 2 bases for J; bases not matched to a gene: 4. In germline, CDR1 is LGHDT, CDR2 YNNKEL (reference sequence). The CDR3 sequence is 14 residues long. The CDR3 loop is CASSRQGGNYGYTF. Written as DNA, the CDR3 is TGTGCCAGCAGCCGCCAGGGGGGGAACTATGGCTACACCTTC. Filled out from reference TRBV3-1 and TRBJ1-2, the complete variable domain reads DTAVSQTPKYLVTQMGNDKSIKCEQNLGHDTMYWYKQDSKKFLKIMFSYNNKELIINETVPNRFSPKSPDKAHLNLHINSLELGDSAVYFCASSRQGGNYGYTFGSGTRLTVV.

The sample holds many counts of this clonotype. The rearrangement links TRBV7-2 to TRBJ2-7, with a weak D call TRBD2 (6 bases). The V end was cut by 6 bases, the J end by 3 bases, with 9 bases between. Germline CDR1 SGHTA, CDR2 FQGNSA. This CDR3 is 12 amino acids long. The CDR3 bases are TGTGCCAGCAGAGGGACTCTCTACGAGCAGTACTTC. Translating gives CASRGTLYEQYF.

This clonotype came up many times. The rearrangement uses TRBV11-2 and TRBJ1-4; maybe TRBD1 (5 bases). The CDR3 is 13 residues long. From germline, CDR1 is SGHAT and CDR2 FQNNGV. Trimming stripped 2 bases from V and 10 bases from J, with 11 bases between. CDR3 DNA: TGTGCCAGCAGCTTACAGGGAGGAAGAAAACTGTTTTTT. This gives the protein CASSLQGGRKLFF. The entire variable domain, with the rest obtained from reference TRBV11-2 and TRBJ1-4, is as follows: EAGVAQSPRYKIIEKRQSVAFWCNPISGHATLYWYQQILGQGPKLLIQFQNNGVVDDSQLPKDRFSAERLKGVDSTLKIQPAKLEDSAVYLCASSLQGGRKLFFGSGTQLSVL.

This clonotype was seen only a few times. The J gene is TRBJ2-5, the V gene TRBV20-1; D might be TRBD1 or TRBD2, each matching 5 bases. Germline V CDR1 and CDR2: DFQATT, SNEGSKA (reference sequence). V was pared by 6 bases and J by 4 bases, with 15 bases between. The CDR3 consists of 13 residues. CDR3 sequence (DNA): TGCAGTGCCGCCCGGGGAAGGGGAGAGACCCAGTACTTC. Translated: CSAARGRGETQYF.

This clonotype was seen ten or more times. The V call is TRBV7-2, the J call TRBJ2-5; D remains unclear. The CDR3 sequence is 12 residues long. In germline, CDR1 is SGHTA, CDR2 FQGNSA. The ends were cut back, 5 bases at V and 5 bases at J, with 9 bases in the middle. DNA of the CDR3: TGTGCCAGCAGCCTAAGAAGGGAGACCCAGTACTTC. It translates to CASSLRRETQYF.

This clonotype has a handful of counts. The genes are TRBV4-2 and TRBJ2-3, with D perhaps TRBD2 (5 bases). The CDR3 has 16 residues. V lost 0 bases and J lost 5, with 15 bases in between. The germline V gene has CDR1 LGHNA and CDR2 YNFKEQ. The CDR3 DNA reads TGTGCCAGCAGCCAAGATAAATGGGGAGAGGGAGATACGCAGTATTTT. This codes for CASSQDKWGEGDTQYF.

Many counts were recorded for this clonotype. J is TRBJ1-1 and V is TRBV5-1, with D tentatively TRBD1 (5 bases). Germline values: CDR1 SGHRS, CDR2 YFSETQ. This CDR3 has 15 residues. V lost 2 bases and J 0 bases, leaving 11 bases between the germline ends. CDR3 DNA: TGCGCCAGCAGCTTAGGGACGGTTATGAACACTGAAGCTTTCTTT. Translation gives CASSLGTVMNTEAFF.

This clonotype was counted at least ten times. The chain uses TRBV6-5 and TRBJ2-2, with a weak D call TRBD2 (6 bases). There are 17 residues in the CDR3. Per germline, CDR1 MNHEY and CDR2 SVGAGI. V was clipped by 4 bases and J by 0 bases, with 15 bases between them. For the CDR3, the DNA is TGTGCCAGCAGTTCTCCCGGGACTCCCACGAACACCGGGGAGCTGTTTTTT. Translation gives CASSSPGTPTNTGELFF.

This sequence joins TRBV4-1 and TRBJ2-7, with TRBD2 matching 8 bases. This CDR3 is 16 amino acids long. The trim removed 5 bases at V and 4 bases at J, leaving 13 bases unmatched. CDR1 is MGHRA and CDR2 is YSYEKL in the germline V gene. The CDR3: CASSDPATSGPYEQYF. CDR3 DNA sequence: TGCGCCAGCAGCGACCCCGCTACTAGCGGCCCTTACGAGCAGTACTTC.